These 15 T cell receptor beta chains originate from one sample sequenced in a study of T cells in Graves' hyperthyroidism and ophthalmopathy. Researchers took RNA transcripts and amplified the TCR beta CDR3 regions from them. First-round RT-PCR with HTBI primers amplified the TCR CDR3 region. TCRdb passed the multiplex PCR reads through MiXCR, listing each CDR3 protein once. The sample includes a few hundred thousand distinct CDR3 sequences, approximately 17% of them seen just once. The specimen was blood. The receptors derive from a man aged 18-30 years with Graves' ophthalmopathy.

This clonotype showed up just a few times. The rearrangement uses TRBV5-1 and TRBJ2-5; D call uncertain. V was clipped by 5 bases and J by 5 bases, with 13 bases between them. This CDR3 has 13 residues. Looked up from germline, CDR1 is SGHRS and CDR2 is YFSETQ. CDR3 coding DNA: TGCGCCAGCAGTTCGATCCGTCGGGAGACCCAGTACTTC. This codes for CASSSIRRETQYF.

This clonotype was observed many times. The J gene is TRBJ1-6, the V gene TRBV7-3; TRBD1 matches at 10 bases. Germline V gives CDR1 SGHTA, CDR2 FQGTGA. The CDR3 is 14 residues long. V lost 6 bases, J lost 9 bases, and 5 bases stayed unmatched. CDR3 protein: CASSSGTGASPLHF. For the CDR3, the DNA is TGTGCCAGCAGTTCCGGGACAGGGGCTTCACCCCTCCACTTT.

This clonotype was recorded many times. The gene calls are TRBV7-2 and TRBJ2-3; no firm D call. CDR3 length: 13 amino acids. Trimming pared 3 bases from V and 4 bases from J, leaving 8 bases between. Germline V gives CDR1 SGHTA, CDR2 FQGNSA. CDR3 DNA sequence: TGTGCCAGCAGCTTGCTTAGATCAGATACGCAGTATTTT. Its translation: CASSLLRSDTQYF.

This clonotype was counted only a few times. The chain couples TRBV18 to TRBJ2-2; D is perhaps TRBD1 (6 bases). Germline CDR1 is KGHSH and CDR2 is LQKENI. The V end was cut by 5 bases, the J end by 5 bases, with 9 bases between. The CDR3 totals 13 residues. CDR3 sequence: CASSATGTGELFF. CDR3 nucleotide sequence: TGTGCCAGCTCAGCAACAGGGACCGGGGAGCTGTTTTTT.

Only a few counts were recorded for this clonotype. The genes are TRBV11-2 and TRBJ2-6; D call uncertain. The CDR3 covers 14 residues. Germline lookup yields CDR1 SGHAT and CDR2 FQNNGV. Trimming shortened V by 4 bases and J by 4 bases, and 8 bases separated the two germline ends. The CDR3 sequence: CASSSPLGANVLTF. CDR3 nucleotides: TGTGCCAGCAGCTCACCTTTAGGGGCCAACGTCCTGACTTTC.

This clonotype was detected only a few times. The CDR3 bases are TGTGCCAGCAGCCGGCCTCTAGCAAATCAAGAGACCCAGTACTTC. Its translation is CASSRPLANQETQYF. The rearrangement links TRBV3-1 to TRBJ2-5, with a tentative D call TRBD2 (5 bases). This CDR3 is built from 15 residues. In germline, CDR1 is LGHDT, CDR2 YNNKEL (reference sequence). Trimming removed 4 bases at V and 2 bases at J, with 14 bases between.

The chain uses TRBV29-1 and TRBJ1-2; D call uncertain. With 2 bases removed from V and 7 bases from J, the gap between germline ends came to 2 bases. This CDR3 is 9 amino acids long. CDR1 is SQVTM and CDR2 is ANQGSEA in the germline V gene. As DNA, the CDR3 is TGCAGCGTTGAAACTGGCTACACCTTC. It codes for CSVETGYTF. Looking up the rest from reference TRBV29-1 and TRBJ1-2 gives the full variable domain: SAVISQKPSRDICQRGTSLTIQCQVDSQVTMMFWYRQQPGQSLTLIATANQGSEATYESGFVIDKFPISRPNLTFSTLTVSNMSPEDSSIYLCSVETGYTFGSGTRLTVV.

There are many counts of this clonotype. This chain joins TRBV11-2 and TRBJ2-7; 11 bases are a match to TRBD1. CDR3 length: 13 amino acids. The J segment lost 6 bases and the V segment lost 6 bases, leaving 4 bases of the junction unmatched. CDR1 is SGHAT, CDR2 FQNNGV, per germline. CDR3 amino acids: CASSPGTGGEQYF. The CDR3 DNA sequence: TGTGCCAGCAGTCCCGGGACAGGGGGCGAGCAGTACTTC.

The chain recombines TRBV18 with TRBJ2-7; the D call may be TRBD1 or TRBD2 (5 bases each). V lost 2 bases to trimming and J lost 1 base, with 15 bases between them. CDR3 size: 16 residues. The germline gives CDR1 KGHSH, CDR2 LQKENI. The CDR3 spells CASSPGTRVGSYEQYF. The CDR3 nucleotides read TGTGCCAGCTCACCAGGGACGAGGGTCGGTTCCTACGAGCAGTACTTC.

This clonotype appeared a few times. The chain uses TRBV6-1 and TRBJ2-3; D could derive from TRBD1 or TRBD2 (5 bases each). The length of the CDR3 is 18 residues. Germline V gene data show CDR1 as MNHNS and CDR2 as SASEGT. Trimming took off 2 bases at V and 2 bases at J, with 20 bases between the two ends. The CDR3 is CASSEPGTGTPDTDTQYF. Written as DNA, the CDR3 is TGTGCCAGCAGTGAACCAGGAACCGGGACGCCTGACACAGATACGCAGTATTTT.

This clonotype was recorded at least ten times. The J gene is TRBJ1-1, the V gene TRBV5-1; perhaps TRBD1 as D (6 bases). CDR1 is SGHRS, CDR2 YFSETQ, per germline. Trimming stripped 2 bases from V and 5 bases from J, with 10 bases between. The CDR3 has 13 amino acids. DNA for the CDR3: TGCGCCAGCAGCTTTGGGGGCCCTACTGAAGCTTTCTTT. Protein product: CASSFGGPTEAFF. Together with reference TRBV5-1 and TRBJ1-1, the CDR3 gives the full variable domain: KAGVTQTPRYLIKTRGQQVTLSCSPISGHRSVSWYQQTPGQGLQFLFEYFSETQRNKGNFPGRFSGRQFSNSRSEMNVSTLELGDSALYLCASSFGGPTEAFFGQGTRLTVV.

This clonotype has at least ten counts. The rearrangement joins TRBV20-1 to TRBJ2-7; possible D gene TRBD1, 5 bases. Per germline, CDR1 DFQATT and CDR2 SNEGSKA (reference sequence). Trimming pared 1 base from V and 7 bases from J, leaving 11 bases between. The CDR3 loop spans 12 amino acids. As DNA, the CDR3 is TGCAGTGCTAGAGTAGGGGTCTGGGAGCAGTACTTC. The encoded protein is CSARVGVWEQYF.

This clonotype was counted many times. The rearrangement joins TRBV2 to TRBJ2-2; D is undetermined. CDR1 and CDR2 (germline): SNHLY, FYNNEI. V lost 1 base and J lost 2, with 8 bases in between. The CDR3 consists of 15 residues. CDR3 nucleotides: TGTGCCAGCAGTGAAGAGCAAGTCAACACCGGGGAGCTGTTTTTT. Translating it yields CASSEEQVNTGELFF.

This rearrangement joins TRBV19 to TRBJ2-5; the D is unclear. V shed 9 bases and J shed 3 bases, with 23 bases lying between them. Germline CDR1 is LNHDA and CDR2 is SQIVND (reference sequence). This CDR3 has 16 residues. The CDR3: CARLLWNHYNEETQYF. The CDR3, as DNA: TGTGCCAGACTTCTGTGGAACCACTACAATGAAGAGACCCAGTACTTC.

This clonotype occurred many times. The chain recombines TRBV27 with TRBJ2-7; 10 positions match TRBD2. This CDR3 comprises 13 residues. Germline trimming cut 6 bases from V and 5 bases from J; bases unmatched to any gene: 4. Germline CDR1 and CDR2: MNHEY and SMNVEV (reference sequence). CDR3 residues: CASSGTSDNEQYF. As DNA, the CDR3 is TGTGCCAGCAGCGGGACTAGCGACAACGAGCAGTACTTC.